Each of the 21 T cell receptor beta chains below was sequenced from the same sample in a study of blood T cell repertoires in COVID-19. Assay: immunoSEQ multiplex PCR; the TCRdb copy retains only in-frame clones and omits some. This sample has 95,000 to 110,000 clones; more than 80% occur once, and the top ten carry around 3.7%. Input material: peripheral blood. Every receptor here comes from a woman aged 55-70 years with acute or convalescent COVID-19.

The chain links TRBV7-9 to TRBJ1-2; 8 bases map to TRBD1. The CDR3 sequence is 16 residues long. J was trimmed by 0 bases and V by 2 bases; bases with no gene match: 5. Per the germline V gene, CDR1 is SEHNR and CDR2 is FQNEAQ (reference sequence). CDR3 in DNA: TGTGCCAGCAGCTTAAGGACAGGGCTAGCTAACTATGGCTACACCTTC. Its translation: CASSLRTGLANYGYTF.

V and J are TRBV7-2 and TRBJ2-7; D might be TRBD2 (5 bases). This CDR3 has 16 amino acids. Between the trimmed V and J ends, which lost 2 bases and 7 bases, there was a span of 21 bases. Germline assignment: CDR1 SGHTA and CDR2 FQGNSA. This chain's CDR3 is CASSLTPRVASGEQYF. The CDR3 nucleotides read TGTGCCAGCAGCTTAACCCCCCGGGTAGCATCGGGGGAGCAGTACTTC.

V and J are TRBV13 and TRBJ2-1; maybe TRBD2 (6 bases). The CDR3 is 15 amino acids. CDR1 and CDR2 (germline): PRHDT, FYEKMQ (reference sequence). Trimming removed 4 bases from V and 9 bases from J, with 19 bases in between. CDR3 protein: CASSSPVASESEQFF. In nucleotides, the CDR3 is TGTGCCAGCAGCTCGCCCGTGGCTAGCGAGAGTGAGCAGTTCTTC.

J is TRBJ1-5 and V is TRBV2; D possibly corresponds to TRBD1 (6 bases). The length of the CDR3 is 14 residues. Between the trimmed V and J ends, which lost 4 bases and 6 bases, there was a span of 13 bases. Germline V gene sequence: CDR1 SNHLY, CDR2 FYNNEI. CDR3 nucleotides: TGTGCCAGCAGTGTCGGGGGGGGCGGTCAGCCCCAGCATTTT. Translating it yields CASSVGGGGQPQHF. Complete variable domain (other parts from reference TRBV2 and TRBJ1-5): EPEVTQTPSHQVTQMGQEVILRCVPISNHLYFYWYRQILGQKVEFLVSFYNNEISEKSEIFDDQFSVERPDGSNFTLKIRSTKLEDSAMYFCASSVGGGGQPQHFGDGTRLSIL.

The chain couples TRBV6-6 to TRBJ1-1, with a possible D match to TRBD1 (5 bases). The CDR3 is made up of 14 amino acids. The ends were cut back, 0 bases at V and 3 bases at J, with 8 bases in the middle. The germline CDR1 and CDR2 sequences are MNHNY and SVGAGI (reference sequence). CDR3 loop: CASSYSSGDTEAFF. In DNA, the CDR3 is TGTGCCAGCAGTTACTCGTCGGGGGACACTGAAGCTTTCTTT.

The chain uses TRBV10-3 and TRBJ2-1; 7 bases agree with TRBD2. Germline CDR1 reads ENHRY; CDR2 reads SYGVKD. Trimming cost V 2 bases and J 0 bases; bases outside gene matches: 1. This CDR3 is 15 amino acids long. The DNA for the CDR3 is TGTGCCATCAGTGAGGGCGGGAGCTCCTACAATGAGCAGTTCTTC. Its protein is CAISEGGSSYNEQFF.

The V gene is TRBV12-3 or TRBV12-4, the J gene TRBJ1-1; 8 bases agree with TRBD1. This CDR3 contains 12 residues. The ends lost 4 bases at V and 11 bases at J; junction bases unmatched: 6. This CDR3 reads CASSSRTGSAFF. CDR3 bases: TGTGCCAGCAGTTCTCGGACAGGGAGTGCTTTCTTT.

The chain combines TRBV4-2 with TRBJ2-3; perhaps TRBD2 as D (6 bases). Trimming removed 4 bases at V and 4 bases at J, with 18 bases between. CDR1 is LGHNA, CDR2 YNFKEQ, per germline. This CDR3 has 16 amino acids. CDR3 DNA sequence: TGTGCCAGCAGCCCCGTTACCCGACTAGAGGCAGATACGCAGTATTTT. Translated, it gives CASSPVTRLEADTQYF.

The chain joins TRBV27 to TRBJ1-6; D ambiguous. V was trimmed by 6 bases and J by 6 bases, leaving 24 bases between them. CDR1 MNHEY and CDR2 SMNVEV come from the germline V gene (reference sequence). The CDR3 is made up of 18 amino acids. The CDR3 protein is CASRSRTLTRSTNSPLHF. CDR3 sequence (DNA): TGTGCCAGCAGGTCAAGGACTCTAACCCGATCGACTAATTCACCCCTCCACTTT.

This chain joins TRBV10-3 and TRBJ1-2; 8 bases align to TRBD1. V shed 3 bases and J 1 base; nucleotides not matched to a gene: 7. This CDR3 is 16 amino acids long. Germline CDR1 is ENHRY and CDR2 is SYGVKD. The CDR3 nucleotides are TGTGCCATCAGTGACCCCGGACAGGGCCTTAACTATGGCTACACCTTC. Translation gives CAISDPGQGLNYGYTF.

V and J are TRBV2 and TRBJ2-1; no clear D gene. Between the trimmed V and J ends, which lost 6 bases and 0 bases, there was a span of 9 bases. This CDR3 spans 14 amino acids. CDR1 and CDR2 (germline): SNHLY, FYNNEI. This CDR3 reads CASSVRNSYNEQFF. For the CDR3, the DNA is TGTGCCAGCAGCGTGAGAAACTCCTACAATGAGCAGTTCTTC.

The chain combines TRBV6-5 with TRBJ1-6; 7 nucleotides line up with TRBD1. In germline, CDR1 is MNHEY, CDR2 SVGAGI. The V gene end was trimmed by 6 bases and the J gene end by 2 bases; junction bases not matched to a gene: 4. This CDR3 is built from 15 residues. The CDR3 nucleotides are TGTGCCAGCAGAGACGGGACAGCCTATAATTCACCCCTCCACTTT. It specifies CASRDGTAYNSPLHF.

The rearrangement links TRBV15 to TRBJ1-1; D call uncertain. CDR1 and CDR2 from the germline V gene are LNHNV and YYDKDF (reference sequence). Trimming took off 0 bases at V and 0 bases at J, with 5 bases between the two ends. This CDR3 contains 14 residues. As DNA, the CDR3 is TGTGCCACCAGCAGAGACAACATGAACACTGAAGCTTTCTTT. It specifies CATSRDNMNTEAFF. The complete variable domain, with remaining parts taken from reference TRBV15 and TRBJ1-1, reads DAMVIQNPRYQVTQFGKPVTLSCSQTLNHNVMYWYQQKSSQAPKLLFHYYDKDFNNEADTPDNFQSRRPNTSFCFLDIRSPGLGDTAMYLCATSRDNMNTEAFFGQGTRLTVV.

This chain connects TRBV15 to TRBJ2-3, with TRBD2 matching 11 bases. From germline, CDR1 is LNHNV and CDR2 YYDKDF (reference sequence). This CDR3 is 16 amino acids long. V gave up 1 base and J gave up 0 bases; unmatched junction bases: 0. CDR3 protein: CATSRGTSGSTDTQYF. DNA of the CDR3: TGTGCCACCAGCAGAGGGACTAGCGGGAGCACAGATACGCAGTATTTT.

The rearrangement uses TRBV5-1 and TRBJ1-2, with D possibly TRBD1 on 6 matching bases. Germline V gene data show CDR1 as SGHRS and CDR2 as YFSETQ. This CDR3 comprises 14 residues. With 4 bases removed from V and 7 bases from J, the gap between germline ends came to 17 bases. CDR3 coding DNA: TGCGCCAGCAGCCAATCCACAGGGTTTGCTGGCTACACCTTC. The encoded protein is CASSQSTGFAGYTF.

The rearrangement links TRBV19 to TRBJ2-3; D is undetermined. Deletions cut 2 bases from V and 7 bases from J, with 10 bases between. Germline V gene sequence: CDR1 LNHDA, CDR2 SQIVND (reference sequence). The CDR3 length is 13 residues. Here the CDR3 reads CASSIIPGYTQYF. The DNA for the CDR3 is TGTGCCAGTAGTATAATCCCCGGGTATACGCAGTATTTT.

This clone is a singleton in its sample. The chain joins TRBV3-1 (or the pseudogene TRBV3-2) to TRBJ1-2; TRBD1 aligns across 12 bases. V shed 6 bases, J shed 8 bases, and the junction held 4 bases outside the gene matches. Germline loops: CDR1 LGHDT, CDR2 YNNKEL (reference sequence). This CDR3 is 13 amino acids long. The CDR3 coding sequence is TGTGCCAGCAGTCCGGGACAGGGGGCCGGCTACACCTTC. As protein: CASSPGQGAGYTF.

The CDR3 sequence: CASSPKETQYF. CDR3 nucleotides: TGTGCCAGCAGCCCCAAAGAGACCCAGTACTTC. The chain combines TRBV7-9 with TRBJ2-5; D remains unclear. Trimming removed 5 bases from V and 3 bases from J, with 4 bases in between. Germline values: CDR1 SEHNR, CDR2 FQNEAQ (reference sequence). The CDR3 loop spans 11 amino acids.

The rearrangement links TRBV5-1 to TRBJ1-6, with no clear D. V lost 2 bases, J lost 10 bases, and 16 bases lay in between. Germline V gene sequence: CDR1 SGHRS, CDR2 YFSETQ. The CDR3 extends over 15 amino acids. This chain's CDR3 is CASSFGRDTGSPLHF. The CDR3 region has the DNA TGCGCCAGCAGCTTTGGGCGGGATACGGGATCACCCCTCCACTTT.

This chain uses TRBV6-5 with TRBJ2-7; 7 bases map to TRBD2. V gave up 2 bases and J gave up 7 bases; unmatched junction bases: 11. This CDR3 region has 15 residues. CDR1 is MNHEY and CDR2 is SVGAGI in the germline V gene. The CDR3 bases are TGTGCCAGCAGTTACGAAGGCGGGAGCACGGGGGAGCAGTACGTC. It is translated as CASSYEGGSTGEQYV.

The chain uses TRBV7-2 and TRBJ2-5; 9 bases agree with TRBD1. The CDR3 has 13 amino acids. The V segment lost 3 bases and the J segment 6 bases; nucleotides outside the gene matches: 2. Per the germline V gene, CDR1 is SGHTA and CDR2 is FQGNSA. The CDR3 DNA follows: TGTGCCAGCAGCTTTGGACAGGGGAAGACCCAGTACTTC. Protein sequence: CASSFGQGKTQYF. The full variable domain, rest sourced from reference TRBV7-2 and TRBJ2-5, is GAGVSQSPSNKVTEKGKDVELRCDPISGHTALYWYRQSLGQGLEFLIYFQGNSAPDKSGLPSDRFSAERTGGSVSTLTIQRTQQEDSAVYLCASSFGQGKTQYFGPGTRLLVL.